A selection of T cell receptor beta chains follows, all from one sample in a study of monozygotic twins with inflammatory bowel disease. TCRdb reprocessed the 5' RACE reads and reports one entry per CDR3 protein, with no DNA. The sample includes about 160,000 distinct CDR3 sequences. The specimen was blood. These receptors came from a human donor with ulcerative colitis or Crohn's disease, or a healthy co-twin of an affected twin (not recorded which). The CDR3 runs from the conserved cysteine through the conserved F or W. Each record gives: J gene, V gene, CDR3 protein.

TRBJ2-3 | TRBV24-1 | CATSDTGTSGTITDTQYF
TRBJ2-7 | TRBV29-1 | CSVTPGLRGSYEQYF
TRBJ1-4 | TRBV19 | CASSRGPGDEKLFF
TRBJ1-6 | TRBV25-1 | CASRDRGVPLHF
TRBJ2-1 | TRBV19 | CATATRVNNEQFF
TRBJ1-5 | TRBV3-1 | CASSQDVSGLGNQPQHF
TRBJ1-4 | TRBV12-3/TRBV12-4 | CASSSLRGSEKLFF
TRBJ2-4 | TRBV20-1 | CSARETPRGVLAKNIQYF
TRBJ2-1 | TRBV6-5 | CASSSPRDRGADEQFF
TRBJ2-1 | TRBV19 | CASELAGGSYNEQFF
TRBJ2-3 | TRBV6-6 | CASTDNGGADTQYF
TRBJ2-1 | TRBV5-1 | CASSLGYGNEQFF
TRBJ2-7 | TRBV28 | CASSPTPGEQYF
TRBJ2-3 | TRBV4-2 | CASSFPQRLRGGTDTQYF
TRBJ2-2 | TRBV12-5 | CASGDARDSNTGELFF
TRBJ2-2 | TRBV5-1 | CASSPRTSALNTGELFF
TRBJ2-1 | TRBV20-1 | CSARLAGGSTYNEQFF
TRBJ2-1 | TRBV20-1 | CSAIFPRRVAGPPYNEQFF
TRBJ1-2 | TRBV5-1 | CASSETGVGYGYTF
TRBJ2-1 | TRBV24-1 | CATSDRTTSGRTWYEQFF
TRBJ2-5 | TRBV6-1 | CASSRTGAVETQYF
TRBJ2-7 | TRBV24-1 | CATSDPRTGAYEQYF
TRBJ2-5 | TRBV20-1 | CSAEGLETQYF
TRBJ1-2 | TRBV19 | CASRTGSFYGYTF
TRBJ2-1 | TRBV20-1 | CSARSGGFGNEQFF
TRBJ1-1 | TRBV12-3/TRBV12-4 | CASRGQMNTEAFF
TRBJ1-6 | TRBV18 | CASSPSGLGSPLHF
TRBJ2-7 | TRBV7-8 | CASSPHPHEQYF
TRBJ2-4 | TRBV5-1 | CASRQSTLAKNIQYF
TRBJ1-1 | TRBV7-9 | CASSLVQGTEAFF
TRBJ1-4 | TRBV7-9 | CASDETGTNEKLFF
TRBJ2-1 | TRBV28 | CAIRPLAGVYNEQFF
TRBJ2-7 | TRBV2 | CASSTINRGVEQYF
TRBJ2-7 | TRBV20-1 | CSASQMGAPNSYEQYF
TRBJ1-2 | TRBV28 | CASSLAGGSYTF
TRBJ2-7 | TRBV7-9 | CASNPGTSGGRYEQYF
TRBJ1-3 | TRBV19 | CASSIGFPSGGNTIYF
TRBJ2-1 | TRBV5-1 | CASSRTTRSTTKEQFF
TRBJ2-1 | TRBV6-1 | CASAPGQSNTEQFF
TRBJ1-2 | TRBV10-3 | CAISESEGWNYGYTF
TRBJ2-4 | TRBV19 | CASSIKGWDQNIQYF
TRBJ1-2 | TRBV6-1 | CASSEDGEGGYGFTF
TRBJ2-7 | TRBV19 | CASSIQGLNYEQYF
TRBJ2-2 | TRBV28 | CASSLPGVGELFF
TRBJ2-5 | TRBV7-2 | CASSLGTTSGSQETQYF
TRBJ1-1 | TRBV29-1 | CSVEEGSDTEAFF
TRBJ2-5 | TRBV24-1 | CATRKSGGETQYF
TRBJ1-3 | TRBV7-9 | CASSPSPSGNTIYF